This TCR beta chain was sequenced in a study of shared clonotypes between healthy human individuals. Regarding the study as a whole: Generation probabilities of non-shared clonotypes were lower (relative to those shared by all four donors). About 5% of naive CD4 clonotypes were shared across four donors.

Naive CD8 cells comprised CD45RO-negative, CCR7-positively selected cells, excluding terminally differentiated effector memory CD45RA+ cells. Caucasian adults residing in Nashville, Tennessee made up all the donors. The V and J ends lost 2 bases and 2 bases respectively, with 11 bases between them. This CDR3 contains 14 residues. The germline V gene encodes CDR1 SGHRS and CDR2 YFSETQ. Worth noting for this clone: Its antigen remains unidentified.

Template for every sorted-subset replicate PCR totaled around 200 ng DNA, roughly 30,000 T cell genomes. Data came from immunoSEQ multiplex PCR; TCRdb stores just in-frame clones and leaves some out. The sample has under 850,000 clones, approximately 92% seen once; the top ten hold 24%. This clonotype originated in a man aged 25 to 45 in good health. The chain carries TRBV5-1 and TRBJ2-7; D call uncertain. The sequenced material came from naive CD8+ T cells sorted from blood. The CDR3 spells CASSLGRNTYEQYF. The DNA for the CDR3 is TGCGCCAGCAGCTTAGGCCGGAATACCTACGAGCAGTACTTC.